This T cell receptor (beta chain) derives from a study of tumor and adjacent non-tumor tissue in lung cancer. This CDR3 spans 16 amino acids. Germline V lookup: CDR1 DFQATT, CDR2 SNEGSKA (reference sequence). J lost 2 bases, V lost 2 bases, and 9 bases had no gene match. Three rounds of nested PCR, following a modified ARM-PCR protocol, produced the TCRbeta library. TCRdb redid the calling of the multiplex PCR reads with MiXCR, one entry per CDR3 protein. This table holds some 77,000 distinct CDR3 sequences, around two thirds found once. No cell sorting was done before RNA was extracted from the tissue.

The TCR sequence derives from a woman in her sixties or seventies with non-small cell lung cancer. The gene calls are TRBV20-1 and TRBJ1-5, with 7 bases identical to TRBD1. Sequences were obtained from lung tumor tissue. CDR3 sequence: CSARPMTGFGNQPQHF. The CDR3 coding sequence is TGCAGTGCTAGACCAATGACAGGGTTCGGCAATCAGCCCCAGCATTTT.